This TCR beta chain was found in a study of shared clonotypes between healthy human individuals. Clones were sequenced by immunoSEQ multiplex PCR, and TCRdb holds only the in-frame ones, with some missing. This table has some 2 million clones, roughly 96% appearing once. On this clone: This CDR3 is also generated by other DNA sequences in the sample.

Losses at the gene ends were 0 bases for V and 5 bases for J; bases not matched to a gene: 5. This CDR3 comprises 15 residues. CDR1 and CDR2 (germline): WNHNN, SYGVQD (reference sequence). The sequencing input was naive CD4+ T cells sorted from blood. Indicated subset: CD45RA+ positively selected. The clonotype originates from a young man in good health. The V and J genes are TRBV10-1 and TRBJ2-5; 8 positions agree with TRBD1. The DNA of the CDR3 is TGCGCCAGCAGTGAGTCAGCAGGGGGCGTGGAGACCCAGTACTTC. Amino acid sequence: CASSESAGGVETQYF.